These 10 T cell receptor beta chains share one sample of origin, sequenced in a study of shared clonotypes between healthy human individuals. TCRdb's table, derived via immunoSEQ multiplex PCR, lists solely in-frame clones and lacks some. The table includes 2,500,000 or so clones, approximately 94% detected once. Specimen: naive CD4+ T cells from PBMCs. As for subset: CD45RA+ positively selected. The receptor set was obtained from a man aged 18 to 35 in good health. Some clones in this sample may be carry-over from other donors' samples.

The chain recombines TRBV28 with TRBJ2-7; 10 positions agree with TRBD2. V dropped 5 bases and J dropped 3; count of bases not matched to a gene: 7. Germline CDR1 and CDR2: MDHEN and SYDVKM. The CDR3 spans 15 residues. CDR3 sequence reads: CASSRPASGSYEQYF. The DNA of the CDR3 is TGTGCCAGCAGTCGGCCCGCTAGCGGGAGCTACGAGCAGTACTTC.

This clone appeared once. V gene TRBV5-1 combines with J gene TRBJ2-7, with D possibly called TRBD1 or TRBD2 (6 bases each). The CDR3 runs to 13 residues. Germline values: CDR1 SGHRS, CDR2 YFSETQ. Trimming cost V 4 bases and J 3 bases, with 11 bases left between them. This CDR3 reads CASSRGADYEQYF. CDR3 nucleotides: TGCGCCAGCAGCAGGGGGGCTGACTACGAGCAGTACTTC.

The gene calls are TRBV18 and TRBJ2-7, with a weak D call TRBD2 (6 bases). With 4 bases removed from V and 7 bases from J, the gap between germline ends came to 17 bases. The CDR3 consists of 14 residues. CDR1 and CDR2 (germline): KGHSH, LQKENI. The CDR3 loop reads CASSHRDGGEEQYF. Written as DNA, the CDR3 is TGTGCCAGCTCACACCGGGACGGCGGGGAAGAGCAGTACTTC.

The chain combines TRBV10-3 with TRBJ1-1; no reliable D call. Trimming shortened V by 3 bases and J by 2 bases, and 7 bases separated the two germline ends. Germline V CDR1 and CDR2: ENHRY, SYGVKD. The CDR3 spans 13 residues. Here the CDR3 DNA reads TGTGCCATCAGTGACGGGCTAAACACTGAAGCTTTCTTT. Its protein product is CAISDGLNTEAFF.

The DNA for the CDR3 is TGCAGCGTCGCAGCGCCGACTAGCGGAGGGACAGATACGCAGTATTTT. Its protein product is CSVAAPTSGGTDTQYF. This chain uses TRBV29-1 with TRBJ2-3, with 9 nucleotides matching TRBD2. This CDR3 is 16 amino acids long. Germline values: CDR1 SQVTM, CDR2 ANQGSEA. After removal of 6 bases from V and 3 bases from J, the junction contained 13 bases not matched to a gene.

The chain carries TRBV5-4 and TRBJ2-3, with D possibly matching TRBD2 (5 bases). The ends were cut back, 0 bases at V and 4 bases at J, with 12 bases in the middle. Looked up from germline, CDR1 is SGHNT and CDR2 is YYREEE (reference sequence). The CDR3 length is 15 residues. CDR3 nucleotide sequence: TGTGCCAGCAGCTTGGGGCGGCGGGCCGCAGATACGCAGTATTTT. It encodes CASSLGRRAADTQYF.

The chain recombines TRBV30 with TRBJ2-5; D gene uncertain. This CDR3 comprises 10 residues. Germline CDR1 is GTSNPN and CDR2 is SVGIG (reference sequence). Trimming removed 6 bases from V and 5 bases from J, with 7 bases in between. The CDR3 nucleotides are TGTGCCTGCCATGAGGAGACCCAGTACTTC. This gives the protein CACHEETQYF.

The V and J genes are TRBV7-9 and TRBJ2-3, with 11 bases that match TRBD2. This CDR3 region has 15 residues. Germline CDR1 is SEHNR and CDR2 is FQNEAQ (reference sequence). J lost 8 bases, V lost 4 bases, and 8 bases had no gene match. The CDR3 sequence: CASSSPSGRLVTQYF. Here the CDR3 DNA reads TGTGCCAGCAGCTCCCCTAGCGGGAGGTTAGTTACGCAGTATTTT.

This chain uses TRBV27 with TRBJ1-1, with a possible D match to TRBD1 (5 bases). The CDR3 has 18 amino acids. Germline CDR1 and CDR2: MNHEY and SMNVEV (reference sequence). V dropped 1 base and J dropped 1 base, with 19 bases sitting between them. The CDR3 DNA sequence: TGTGCCAGCAGTTTATTTTCCTGGGTCGGGGACGAGAACACTGAAGCTTTCTTT. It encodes CASSLFSWVGDENTEAFF.

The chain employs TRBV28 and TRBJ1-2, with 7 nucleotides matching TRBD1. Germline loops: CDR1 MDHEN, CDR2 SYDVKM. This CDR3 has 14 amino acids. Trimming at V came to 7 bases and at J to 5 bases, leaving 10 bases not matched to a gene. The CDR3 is CASNLGGQQYGYTF. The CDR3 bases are TGTGCCAGCAACTTGGGGGGACAGCAGTATGGCTACACCTTC.